The TCR beta chain under discussion was sequenced for a study of a mutant IDH1 vaccine in newly diagnosed glioma. Study information: Treated patients were roughly 60% male, 37.5% female, mean age 40.4 years. It was radiotherapy, temozolomide, or both that patients received previously, with most receiving both.

Overall study results and limits: Pseudoprogression seemed unrelated to changes in top peripheral T cell clonotypes.

The repertoire was sequenced with immunoSEQ multiplex PCR; TCRdb's copy has only in-frame clones and lacks some. The data show about 96,000 clones, 80% seen once. Time point: baseline, week 1 (first vaccination visit). Treatment noted: pre-vaccination baseline after standard-of-care therapy. Donors' newly diagnosed IDH1-mutant WHO grade 3 or 4 astrocytomas lacked nuclear ATRX. A remark on this clone: Its antigen remains unknown.

CDR3 length: 14 amino acids. V was trimmed by 0 bases and J by 3 bases, leaving 8 bases between them. Per the germline V gene, CDR1 is LNHNV and CDR2 is YYDKDF (reference sequence). The sequence was collected from a man in his forties with glioma. The rearrangement uses TRBV15 and TRBJ1-1, with D unclear. The sequencing here drew on PBMCs, taken from a glioma patient treated with radiotherapy, temozolomide or both. This CDR3 is CATSRDLPDTEAFF. CDR3 DNA: TGTGCCACCAGCAGAGATCTACCCGACACTGAAGCTTTCTTT. The full variable domain, with the rest looked up from reference TRBV15 and TRBJ1-1, is DAMVIQNPRYQVTQFGKPVTLSCSQTLNHNVMYWYQQKSSQAPKLLFHYYDKDFNNEADTPDNFQSRRPNTSFCFLDIRSPGLGDTAMYLCATSRDLPDTEAFFGQGTRLTVV.